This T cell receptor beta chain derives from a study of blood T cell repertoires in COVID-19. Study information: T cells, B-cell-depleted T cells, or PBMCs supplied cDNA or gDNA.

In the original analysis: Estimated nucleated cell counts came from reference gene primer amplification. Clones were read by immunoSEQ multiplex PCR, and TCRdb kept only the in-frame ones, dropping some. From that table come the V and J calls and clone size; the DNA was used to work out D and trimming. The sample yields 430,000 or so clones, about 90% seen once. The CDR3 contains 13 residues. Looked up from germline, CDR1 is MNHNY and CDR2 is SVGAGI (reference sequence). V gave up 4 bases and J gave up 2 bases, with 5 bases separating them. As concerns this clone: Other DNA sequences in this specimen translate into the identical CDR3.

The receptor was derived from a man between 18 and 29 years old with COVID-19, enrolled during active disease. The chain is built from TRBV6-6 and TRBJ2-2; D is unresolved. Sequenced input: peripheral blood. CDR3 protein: CASSSSNTGELFF. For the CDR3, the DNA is TGTGCCAGCAGTTCGAGCAACACCGGGGAGCTGTTTTTT.